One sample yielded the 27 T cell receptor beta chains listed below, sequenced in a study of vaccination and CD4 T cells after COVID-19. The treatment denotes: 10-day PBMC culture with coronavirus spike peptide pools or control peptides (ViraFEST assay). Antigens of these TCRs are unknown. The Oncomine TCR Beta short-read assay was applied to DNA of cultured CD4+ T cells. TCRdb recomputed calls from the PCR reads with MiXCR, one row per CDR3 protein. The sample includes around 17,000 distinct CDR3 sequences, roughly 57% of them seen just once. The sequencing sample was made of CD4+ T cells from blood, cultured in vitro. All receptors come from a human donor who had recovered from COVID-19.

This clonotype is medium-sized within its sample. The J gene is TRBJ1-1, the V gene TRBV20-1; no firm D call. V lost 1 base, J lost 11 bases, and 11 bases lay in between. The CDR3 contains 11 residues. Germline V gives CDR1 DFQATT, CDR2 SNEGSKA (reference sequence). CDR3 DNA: TGCAGTGCTAGAGGGAAGGGTGAGGCTTTCTTT. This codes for CSARGKGEAFF.

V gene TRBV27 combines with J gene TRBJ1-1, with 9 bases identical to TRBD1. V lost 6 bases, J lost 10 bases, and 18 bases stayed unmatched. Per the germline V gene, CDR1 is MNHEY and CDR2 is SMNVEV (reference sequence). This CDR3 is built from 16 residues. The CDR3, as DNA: TGTGCCAGCAGGCGAGACTGGGGGACAGGGAGTCCTGCAGCTTTCTTT. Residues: CASRRDWGTGSPAAFF.

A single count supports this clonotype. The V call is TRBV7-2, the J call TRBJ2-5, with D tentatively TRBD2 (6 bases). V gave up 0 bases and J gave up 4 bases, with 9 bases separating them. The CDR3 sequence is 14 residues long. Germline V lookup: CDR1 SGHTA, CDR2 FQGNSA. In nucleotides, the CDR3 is TGTGCCAGCAGCTTAGCCGTGGGAGGAGAGACCCAGTACTTC. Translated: CASSLAVGGETQYF.

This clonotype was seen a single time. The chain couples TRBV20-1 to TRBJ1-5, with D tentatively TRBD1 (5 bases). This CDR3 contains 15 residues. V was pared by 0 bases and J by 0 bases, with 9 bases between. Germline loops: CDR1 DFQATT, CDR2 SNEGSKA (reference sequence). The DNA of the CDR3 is TGCAGTGCTAGAGATGGGGGGGGTAGCAATCAGCCCCAGCATTTT. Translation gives CSARDGGGSNQPQHF.

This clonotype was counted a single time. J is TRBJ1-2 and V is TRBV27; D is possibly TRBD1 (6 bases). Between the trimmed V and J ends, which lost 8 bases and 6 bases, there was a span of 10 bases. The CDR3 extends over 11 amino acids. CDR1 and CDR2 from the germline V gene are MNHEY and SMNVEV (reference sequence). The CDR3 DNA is TGTGCCAGCGGCAGGGGCCATGGCTACACCTTC. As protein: CASGRGHGYTF.

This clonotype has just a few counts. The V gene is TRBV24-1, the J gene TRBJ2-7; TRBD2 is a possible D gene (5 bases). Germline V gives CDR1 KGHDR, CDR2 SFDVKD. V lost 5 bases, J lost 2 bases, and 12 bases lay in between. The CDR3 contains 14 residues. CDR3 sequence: CATSVGEGAYEQYF. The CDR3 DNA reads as TGTGCCACCAGTGTGGGAGAGGGAGCCTACGAGCAGTACTTC.

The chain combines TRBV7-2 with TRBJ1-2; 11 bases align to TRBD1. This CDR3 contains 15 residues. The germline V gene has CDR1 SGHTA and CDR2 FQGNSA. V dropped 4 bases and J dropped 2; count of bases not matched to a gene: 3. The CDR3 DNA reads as TGTGCCAGCAGCTGGACAGGGGGCATCAACTATGGCTACACCTTC. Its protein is CASSWTGGINYGYTF.

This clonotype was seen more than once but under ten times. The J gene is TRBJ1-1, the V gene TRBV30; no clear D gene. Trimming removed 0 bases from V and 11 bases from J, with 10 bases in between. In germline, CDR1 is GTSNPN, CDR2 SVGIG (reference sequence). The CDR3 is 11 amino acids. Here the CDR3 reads CAWSVRTTAFF. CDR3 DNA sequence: TGTGCCTGGAGTGTAAGGACGACCGCTTTCTTT.

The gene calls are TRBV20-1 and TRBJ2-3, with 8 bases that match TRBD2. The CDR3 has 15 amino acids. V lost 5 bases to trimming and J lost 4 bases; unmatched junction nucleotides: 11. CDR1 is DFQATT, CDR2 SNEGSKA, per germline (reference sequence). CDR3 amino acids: CSALSSSGSADTQYF. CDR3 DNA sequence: TGCAGTGCTTTATCCTCAAGCGGGAGTGCAGATACGCAGTATTTT.

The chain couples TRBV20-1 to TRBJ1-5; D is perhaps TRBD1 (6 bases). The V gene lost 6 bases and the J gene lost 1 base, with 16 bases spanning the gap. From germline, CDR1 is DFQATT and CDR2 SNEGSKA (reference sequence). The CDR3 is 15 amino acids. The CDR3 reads CSAFQGGRSNQPQHF. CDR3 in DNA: TGCAGTGCCTTTCAAGGGGGGCGCAGCAATCAGCCCCAGCATTTT.

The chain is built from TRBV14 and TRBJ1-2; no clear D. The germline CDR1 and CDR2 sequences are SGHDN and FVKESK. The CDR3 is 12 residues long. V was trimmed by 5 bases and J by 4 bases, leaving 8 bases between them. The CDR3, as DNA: TGTGCCAGCAGCAAGCGGACCTATGGCTACACCTTC. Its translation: CASSKRTYGYTF.

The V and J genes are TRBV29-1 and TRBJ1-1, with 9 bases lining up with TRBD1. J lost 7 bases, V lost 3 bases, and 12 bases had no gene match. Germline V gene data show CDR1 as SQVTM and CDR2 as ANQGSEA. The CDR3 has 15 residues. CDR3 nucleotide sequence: TGCAGCGTTGAGGGAAGGGACAGGGTCCGAGGTGAAGCTTTCTTT. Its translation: CSVEGRDRVRGEAFF.

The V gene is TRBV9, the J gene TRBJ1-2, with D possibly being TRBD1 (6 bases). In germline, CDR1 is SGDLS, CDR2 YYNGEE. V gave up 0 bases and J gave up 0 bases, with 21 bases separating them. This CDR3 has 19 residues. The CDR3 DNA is TGTGCCAGCAGCGTAGCTTCGACAGGCCTTAAGCCAACTAACTATGGCTACACCTTC. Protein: CASSVASTGLKPTNYGYTF.

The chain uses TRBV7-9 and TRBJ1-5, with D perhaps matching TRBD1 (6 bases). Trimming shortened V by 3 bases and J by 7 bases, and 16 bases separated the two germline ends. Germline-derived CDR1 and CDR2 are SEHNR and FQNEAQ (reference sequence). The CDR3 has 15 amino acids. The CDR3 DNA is TGTGCCAGCAGCTTGTCAGGGGCAGCGGAGCAGCCCCAGCATTTT. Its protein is CASSLSGAAEQPQHF.

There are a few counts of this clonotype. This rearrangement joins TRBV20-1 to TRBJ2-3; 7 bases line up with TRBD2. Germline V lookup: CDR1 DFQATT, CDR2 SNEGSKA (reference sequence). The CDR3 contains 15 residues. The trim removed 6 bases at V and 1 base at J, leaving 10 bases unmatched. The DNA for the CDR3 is TGCAGTGCGCCGAACGCGGGAGCGCGCACAGATACGCAGTATTTT. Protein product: CSAPNAGARTDTQYF.

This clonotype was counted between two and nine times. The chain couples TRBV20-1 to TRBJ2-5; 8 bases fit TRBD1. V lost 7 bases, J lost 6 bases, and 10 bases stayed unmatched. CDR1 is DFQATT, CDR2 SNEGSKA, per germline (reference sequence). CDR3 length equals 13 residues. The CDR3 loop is CSGVRAGGKTQYF. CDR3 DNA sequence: TGCAGTGGCGTTAGAGCAGGGGGCAAGACCCAGTACTTC.

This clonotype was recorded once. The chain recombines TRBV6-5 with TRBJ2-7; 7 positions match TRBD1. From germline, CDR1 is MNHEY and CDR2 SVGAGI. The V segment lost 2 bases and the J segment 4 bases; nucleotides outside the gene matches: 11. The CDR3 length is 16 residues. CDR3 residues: CASSYLLLTGQYEQYF. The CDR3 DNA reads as TGTGCCAGCAGTTACCTCCTGCTGACAGGGCAATACGAGCAGTACTTC.

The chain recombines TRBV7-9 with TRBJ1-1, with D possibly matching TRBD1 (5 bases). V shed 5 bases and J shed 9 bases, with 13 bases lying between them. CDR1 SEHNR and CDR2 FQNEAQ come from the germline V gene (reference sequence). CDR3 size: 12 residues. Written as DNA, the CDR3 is TGTGCCAGCAGCCTAGGGGAGCGCAAAGCTTTCTTT. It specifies CASSLGERKAFF.

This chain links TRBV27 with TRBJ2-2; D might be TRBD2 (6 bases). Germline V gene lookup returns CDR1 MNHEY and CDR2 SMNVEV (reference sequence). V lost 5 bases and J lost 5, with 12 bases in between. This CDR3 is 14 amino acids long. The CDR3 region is CASSRRLETGELFF. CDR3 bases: TGTGCCAGCAGTCGTCGACTAGAAACCGGGGAGCTGTTTTTT.

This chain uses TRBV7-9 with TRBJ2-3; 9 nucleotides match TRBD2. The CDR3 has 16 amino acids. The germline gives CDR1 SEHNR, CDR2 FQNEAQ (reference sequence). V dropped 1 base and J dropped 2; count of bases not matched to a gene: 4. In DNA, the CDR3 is TGTGCCAGCAGCTTAGGACTAGCGGCTATCACAGATACGCAGTATTTT. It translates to CASSLGLAAITDTQYF.

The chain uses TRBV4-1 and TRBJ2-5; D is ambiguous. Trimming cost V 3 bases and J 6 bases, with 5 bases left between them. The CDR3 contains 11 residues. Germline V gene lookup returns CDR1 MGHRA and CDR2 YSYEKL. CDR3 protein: CASSQGKTQYF. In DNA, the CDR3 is TGCGCCAGCAGCCAGGGTAAGACCCAGTACTTC.

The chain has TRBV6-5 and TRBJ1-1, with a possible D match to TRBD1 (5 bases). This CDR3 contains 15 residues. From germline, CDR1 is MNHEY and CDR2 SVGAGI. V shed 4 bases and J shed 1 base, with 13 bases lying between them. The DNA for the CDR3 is TGTGCCAGCAGTTTTACCGGGACGGCGAACACTGAAGCTTTCTTT. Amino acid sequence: CASSFTGTANTEAFF.

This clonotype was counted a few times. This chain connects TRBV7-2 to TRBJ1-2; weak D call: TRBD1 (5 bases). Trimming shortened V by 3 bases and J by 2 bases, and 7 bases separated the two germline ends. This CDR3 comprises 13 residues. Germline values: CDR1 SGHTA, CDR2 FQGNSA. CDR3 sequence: CASSLAGNYGYTF. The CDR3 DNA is TGTGCCAGCAGCTTGGCAGGGAACTATGGCTACACCTTC.

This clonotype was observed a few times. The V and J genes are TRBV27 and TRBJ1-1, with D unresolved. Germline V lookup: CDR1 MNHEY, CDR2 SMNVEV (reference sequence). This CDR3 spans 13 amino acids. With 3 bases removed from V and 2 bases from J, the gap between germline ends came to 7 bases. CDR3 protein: CASSFNSNTEAFF. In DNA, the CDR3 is TGTGCCAGCAGTTTTAACAGCAACACTGAAGCTTTCTTT.

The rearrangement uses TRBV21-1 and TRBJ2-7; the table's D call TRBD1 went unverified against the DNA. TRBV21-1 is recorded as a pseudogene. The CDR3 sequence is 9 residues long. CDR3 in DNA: TGTGCCACCTTGGACAGGAAGTACTTC. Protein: CATLDRKYF.

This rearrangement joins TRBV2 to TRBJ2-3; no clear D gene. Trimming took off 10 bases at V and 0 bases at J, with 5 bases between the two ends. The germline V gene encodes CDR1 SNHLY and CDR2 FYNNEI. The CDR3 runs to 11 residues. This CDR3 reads CATTSTDTQYF. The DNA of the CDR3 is TGTGCCACCACGAGCACAGATACGCAGTATTTT.

CDR3 bases: TGCGCCAGCAGCCACCTTACCAGTCGGCTTTGGACTTATGGCTACACCTTC. Translating it yields CASSHLTSRLWTYGYTF. The V gene is TRBV4-1, the J gene TRBJ1-2, with D unclear. From germline, CDR1 is MGHRA and CDR2 YSYEKL. The CDR3 totals 17 residues. V was shortened by 3 bases and J by 5 bases, with 22 bases between the two germline ends.